This record looks at one TCR beta chain sequence and its context. CDR3 size: 14 residues. The V segment lost 5 bases and the J segment 0 bases; nucleotides outside the gene matches: 1. The germline V gene encodes CDR1 SEHNR and CDR2 FQNEAQ (reference sequence). The entry originates in a study of cytomegalovirus exposure and HLA in healthy donors. Primers for the PCR totalled 60 Vbeta and 13 Jbeta. The method was immunoSEQ multiplex PCR; TCRdb's version includes in-frame clones alone and lacks a portion of them. In all, the sample yields 100,000 to 150,000 clones. The sample taken for sequencing was PBMCs. The receptor's source is a man aged 18 to 35 in good health and CMV-seronegative. The chain links TRBV7-9 to TRBJ1-5; TRBD1 aligns across 7 bases. CDR3 in DNA: TGTGCCAGCAGCCGACAGGGTAGCAATCAGCCCCAGCATTTT. As protein: CASSRQGSNQPQHF.